The source of this T cell receptor (beta chain) is a study of blood T cell repertoires in COVID-19. Turning to the study itself: Spain, Italy and the United States supplied samples that represented acute and convalescent COVID-19. Sources were T cells, B-cell-depleted T cells, or PBMCs; the material itself was cDNA or gDNA.

Here immunoSEQ multiplex PCR was the method, and the copy in TCRdb shows in-frame clones only, minus some. The data show fewer than 200,000 clones, with about 83% seen just once and under 2.5% held by the top ten. This clone was recorded once. J was trimmed by 11 bases and V by 7 bases; bases with no gene match: 11. Germline V lookup: CDR1 LNHDA, CDR2 SQIVND (reference sequence). This CDR3 comprises 13 residues. The sequenced material came from peripheral blood. This sequence joins TRBV19 and TRBJ1-5; 7 nucleotides align to TRBD1. The clonotype originates from a woman over 75 with acute or convalescent COVID-19. In DNA, the CDR3 is TGTGCCAGTACCCCAAGACAGGGTTTGGCCCAGCATTTT. This sequence encodes CASTPRQGLAQHF.